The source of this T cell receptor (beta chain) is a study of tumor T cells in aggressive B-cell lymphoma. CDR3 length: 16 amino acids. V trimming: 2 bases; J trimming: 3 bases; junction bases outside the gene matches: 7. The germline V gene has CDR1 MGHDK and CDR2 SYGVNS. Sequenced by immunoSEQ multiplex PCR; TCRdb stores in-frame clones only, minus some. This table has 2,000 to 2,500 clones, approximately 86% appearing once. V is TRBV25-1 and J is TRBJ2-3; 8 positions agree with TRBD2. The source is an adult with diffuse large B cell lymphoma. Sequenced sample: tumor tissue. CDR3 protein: CASSEVGSGTTDTQYF. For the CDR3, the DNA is TGTGCCAGCAGTGAAGTTGGTAGCGGGACGACAGATACGCAGTATTTT.